The 28 T cell receptor beta chains in this list originate from one sample, sequenced in a study of cytomegalovirus exposure and HLA in healthy donors. TCRdb's table, derived via immunoSEQ multiplex PCR, lists solely in-frame clones and lacks some. This sample has approximately 190,000 clones, with over 65% found just once. The sequenced material came from PBMCs. These receptors were taken from a young man in good health and CMV-seropositive.

The V gene is TRBV15, the J gene TRBJ2-1; 13 nucleotides agree with TRBD2. V lost 3 bases, J lost 6 bases, and 5 bases stayed unmatched. Germline lookup yields CDR1 LNHNV and CDR2 YYDKDF (reference sequence). CDR3 length: 16 residues. Written as DNA, the CDR3 is TGTGCCACCAGCAGGAGGGGACTAGCGGGAAGCAATGAGCAGTTCTTC. Translating gives CATSRRGLAGSNEQFF.

The gene calls are TRBV7-2 and TRBJ2-6, with D possibly TRBD2 on 7 matching bases. This CDR3 has 16 residues. Per the germline V gene, CDR1 is SGHTA and CDR2 is FQGNSA. The germline V and J ends were trimmed by 5 bases and 2 bases, with 13 bases remaining between them. The CDR3 loop is CASSLTGGAGANVLTF. In nucleotides, the CDR3 is TGTGCCAGCAGCCTGACGGGGGGCGCTGGGGCCAACGTCCTGACTTTC.

This chain joins TRBV5-6 and TRBJ2-2; 9 bases line up with TRBD2. CDR1 and CDR2 (germline): SGHDT, YYEEEE. V dropped 6 bases and J dropped 6; count of bases not matched to a gene: 6. The CDR3 spans 14 residues. The CDR3 protein is CASISGRVAGELFF. As DNA, the CDR3 is TGTGCCAGCATTAGCGGGAGAGTCGCCGGGGAGCTGTTTTTT.

The rearrangement links TRBV6-5 to TRBJ2-7; D call uncertain. This CDR3 region has 14 residues. V was clipped by 2 bases and J by 7 bases, with 15 bases between them. Germline values: CDR1 MNHEY, CDR2 SVGAGI. The CDR3 nucleotides read TGTGCCAGCAGTTACACCCTAAGCTCGGAGGAGCAGTACTTC. It encodes CASSYTLSSEEQYF.

This clone has more than one count but fewer than ten. The V call is TRBV10-3, the J call TRBJ1-1; 8 bases line up with TRBD1. CDR1 is ENHRY, CDR2 SYGVKD, per germline. Unmatched junction bases numbered 13, after V lost 6 bases and J lost 4 bases. The CDR3 totals 16 residues. The CDR3 coding sequence is TGTGCCATCAGGAACGGCAGGGGGCTAGTGGGCACTGAAGCTTTCTTT. This sequence encodes CAIRNGRGLVGTEAFF.

The CDR3 loop reads CATSNLQGTYEQYF. The CDR3 nucleotides are TGTGCCACCAGCAACCTACAGGGGACCTACGAGCAGTACTTC. The chain links TRBV15 to TRBJ2-7; TRBD1 matches at 7 bases. The CDR3 loop spans 14 amino acids. Looked up from germline, CDR1 is LNHNV and CDR2 is YYDKDF (reference sequence). Trimming cost V 4 bases and J 2 bases; bases outside gene matches: 5. Using reference TRBV15 and TRBJ2-7 for the parts outside the CDR3, the full variable domain is DAMVIQNPRYQVTQFGKPVTLSCSQTLNHNVMYWYQQKSSQAPKLLFHYYDKDFNNEADTPDNFQSRRPNTSFCFLDIRSPGLGDTAMYLCATSNLQGTYEQYFGPGTRLTVT.

The gene calls are TRBV7-2 and TRBJ2-1; TRBD2 might be the D (6 bases). CDR1 and CDR2 from the germline V gene are SGHTA and FQGNSA. This CDR3 has 14 residues. Trimming pared 3 bases from V and 6 bases from J, leaving 12 bases between. In DNA, the CDR3 is TGTGCCAGCAGCTTTCCGGGAGTGCCCAATGAGCAGTTCTTC. As protein: CASSFPGVPNEQFF.

This chain's CDR3 is CASSSSDEKLFF. The CDR3, as DNA: TGTGCCAGCAGCTCAAGCGATGAAAAACTGTTTTTT. The genes are TRBV7-2 and TRBJ1-4; D is ambiguous. Trimming took off 4 bases at V and 6 bases at J, with 6 bases between the two ends. This CDR3 contains 12 residues. Germline lookup yields CDR1 SGHTA and CDR2 FQGNSA. Complete variable domain (other parts from reference TRBV7-2 and TRBJ1-4): GAGVSQSPSNKVTEKGKDVELRCDPISGHTALYWYRQSLGQGLEFLIYFQGNSAPDKSGLPSDRFSAERTGGSVSTLTIQRTQQEDSAVYLCASSSSDEKLFFGSGTQLSVL.

V and J are TRBV28 and TRBJ2-7, with 11 bases fitting TRBD1. The ends lost 8 bases at V and 6 bases at J; junction bases unmatched: 9. Germline V gives CDR1 MDHEN, CDR2 SYDVKM. The CDR3 contains 14 residues. The CDR3 reads CASLGTGGVREQYF. In DNA form, the CDR3 reads TGTGCCAGCCTTGGGACAGGGGGAGTCCGCGAGCAGTACTTC. The entire variable domain, with the rest obtained from reference TRBV28 and TRBJ2-7, is as follows: DVKVTQSSRYLVKRTGEKVFLECVQDMDHENMFWYRQDPGLGLRLIYFSYDVKMKEKGDIPEGYSVSREKKERFSLILESASTNQTSMYLCASLGTGGVREQYFGPGTRLTVT.

This sequence joins TRBV7-2 and TRBJ2-2, with D tentatively TRBD1 or TRBD2 (9 bases each). The length of the CDR3 is 18 residues. Germline assignment: CDR1 SGHTA and CDR2 FQGNSA. Trimming took 6 bases from V and 6 from J, leaving 26 bases between them. The CDR3 nucleotides read TGTGCCAGCAGTCACAGGGGGCCTTCCAGCGGGGGGTCCGGGGAGCTGTTTTTT. This codes for CASSHRGPSSGGSGELFF. Full variable domain (missing parts from reference TRBV7-2 and TRBJ2-2): GAGVSQSPSNKVTEKGKDVELRCDPISGHTALYWYRQSLGQGLEFLIYFQGNSAPDKSGLPSDRFSAERTGGSVSTLTIQRTQQEDSAVYLCASSHRGPSSGGSGELFFGEGSRLTVL.

V and J are TRBV28 and TRBJ1-5, with D unclear. The V gene lost 6 bases and the J gene lost 11 bases, with 14 bases spanning the gap. This CDR3 is built from 12 residues. CDR1 is MDHEN and CDR2 is SYDVKM in the germline V gene. Here the CDR3 DNA reads TGTGCCAGCAGGGAGGGTAGGGCCACCCAGCATTTT. Its translation is CASREGRATQHF. Supplemented by reference TRBV28 and TRBJ1-5, the full variable domain reads DVKVTQSSRYLVKRTGEKVFLECVQDMDHENMFWYRQDPGLGLRLIYFSYDVKMKEKGDIPEGYSVSREKKERFSLILESASTNQTSMYLCASREGRATQHFGDGTRLSIL.

This clone was picked up one time. Different DNA sequences within this sample yield the same CDR3. The chain has TRBV5-4 and TRBJ2-2, with D possibly TRBD2 on 5 matching bases. Trimming stripped 0 bases from V and 5 bases from J, with 8 bases between. Looked up from germline, CDR1 is SGHNT and CDR2 is YYREEE (reference sequence). The length of the CDR3 is 14 residues. The CDR3 is CASSLAGRTGELFF. In DNA form, the CDR3 reads TGTGCCAGCAGCTTGGCGGGAAGGACCGGGGAGCTGTTTTTT. The whole variable domain, filled in from reference TRBV5-4 and TRBJ2-2, reads ETGVTQSPTHLIKTRGQQVTLRCSSQSGHNTVSWYQQALGQGPQFIFQYYREEENGRGNFPPRFSGLQFPNYSSELNVNALELDDSALYLCASSLAGRTGELFFGEGSRLTVL.

This chain links TRBV19 with TRBJ2-1; 8 nucleotides line up with TRBD2. The length of the CDR3 is 14 residues. Trimming cost V 10 bases and J 4 bases; bases outside gene matches: 9. In germline, CDR1 is LNHDA, CDR2 SQIVND (reference sequence). The CDR3 loop reads CATGALAGYNEQFF. CDR3 DNA sequence: TGTGCCACGGGGGCTCTAGCGGGTTACAATGAGCAGTTCTTC.

V usage is TRBV28 and J usage is TRBJ2-7; perhaps TRBD1 as D (5 bases). CDR1 is MDHEN and CDR2 is SYDVKM in the germline V gene. There are 14 residues in the CDR3. V was cut by 5 bases and J by 2 bases, with 13 bases left in between. The CDR3 DNA is TGTGCCAGCAGTCTTTTAGGACAAGCCTACGAGCAGTACTTC. It translates to CASSLLGQAYEQYF.

The chain is built from TRBV27 and TRBJ2-7, with TRBD1 identical over 8 bases. Looked up from germline, CDR1 is MNHEY and CDR2 is SMNVEV (reference sequence). The CDR3 sequence is 14 residues long. V trimming: 5 bases; J trimming: 4 bases; junction bases outside the gene matches: 7. The CDR3 DNA follows: TGTGCCAGCAGTCGAGGGACAGGTTATTACGAGCAGTACTTC. This codes for CASSRGTGYYEQYF.

This clone was detected once. The J gene is TRBJ2-3, the V gene TRBV7-6; weak D call: TRBD2 (6 bases). Germline CDR1 SGHVS, CDR2 FNYEAQ. V shed 3 bases and J shed 2 bases, with 12 bases lying between them. The CDR3 length is 15 residues. Here the CDR3 reads CASSFSLAYTDTQYF. The CDR3, as DNA: TGTGCCAGCAGCTTTTCCCTAGCGTACACAGATACGCAGTATTTT. The variable domain in full, with the rest retrieved from reference TRBV7-6 and TRBJ2-3, is GAGVSQSPRYKVTKRGQDVALRCDPISGHVSLYWYRQALGQGPEFLTYFNYEAQQDKSGLPNDRFSAERPEGSISTLTIQRTEQRDSAMYRCASSFSLAYTDTQYFGPGTRLTVL.

The chain combines TRBV28 with TRBJ1-1; TRBD1 might be the D (6 bases). V was shortened by 10 bases and J by 0 bases, with 12 bases between the two germline ends. Germline assignment: CDR1 MDHEN and CDR2 SYDVKM. CDR3 size: 13 residues. The CDR3 DNA is TGTGCCACCCGGGACACCATGAACACTGAAGCTTTCTTT. Amino acids: CATRDTMNTEAFF.

The V and J genes are TRBV5-1 and TRBJ2-5; 10 nucleotides align to TRBD2. The ends lost 0 bases at V and 1 base at J; junction bases unmatched: 0. Germline CDR1 reads SGHRS; CDR2 reads YFSETQ. The CDR3 totals 15 residues. The CDR3 coding sequence is TGCGCCAGCAGCTTGGCTAGCGGGAGCCAAGAGACCCAGTACTTC. Encoded protein: CASSLASGSQETQYF. Together with reference TRBV5-1 and TRBJ2-5, the CDR3 gives the full variable domain: KAGVTQTPRYLIKTRGQQVTLSCSPISGHRSVSWYQQTPGQGLQFLFEYFSETQRNKGNFPGRFSGRQFSNSRSEMNVSTLELGDSALYLCASSLASGSQETQYFGPGTRLLVL.

The chain uses TRBV9 and TRBJ2-3; 7 bases fit TRBD2. The V gene end was trimmed by 0 bases and the J gene end by 0 bases; junction bases not matched to a gene: 4. CDR1 is SGDLS and CDR2 is YYNGEE in the germline V gene. The CDR3 has 16 residues. CDR3 coding DNA: TGTGCCAGCAGCGTAGAGGGAGCGGGGAGCACAGATACGCAGTATTTT. Protein product: CASSVEGAGSTDTQYF.

The chain carries TRBV9 and TRBJ2-7; a possible D gene is TRBD2 (6 bases). The CDR3 spans 15 residues. V shed 0 bases and J shed 7 bases, with 17 bases lying between them. Per germline, CDR1 SGDLS and CDR2 YYNGEE. The DNA of the CDR3 is TGTGCCAGCAGCGTAGACGGGAGCCGATCTCGGGAGCAGTACTTC. Its protein is CASSVDGSRSREQYF.

This chain uses TRBV18 with TRBJ2-7; D remains unclear. Trimming removed 3 bases from V and 0 bases from J, with 6 bases in between. Germline V gene data show CDR1 as KGHSH and CDR2 as LQKENI. This CDR3 has 13 residues. The CDR3 is CASSPASSYEQYF. DNA for the CDR3: TGTGCCAGCTCACCGGCCAGCTCCTACGAGCAGTACTTC.

The rearrangement joins TRBV28 to TRBJ1-5, with 7 bases aligning to TRBD1. Germline lookup yields CDR1 MDHEN and CDR2 SYDVKM. The CDR3 sequence is 16 residues long. J was trimmed by 0 bases and V by 5 bases; bases with no gene match: 7. In DNA, the CDR3 is TGTGCCAGCAGTGTGGGGACAGATGATAGCAATCAGCCCCAGCATTTT. Protein product: CASSVGTDDSNQPQHF.

The V and J genes are TRBV7-2 and TRBJ2-7, with TRBD2 matching 10 bases. The length of the CDR3 is 17 residues. Looked up from germline, CDR1 is SGHTA and CDR2 is FQGNSA. The V and J ends lost 1 base and 3 bases, in that order; junction bases with no gene match: 9. CDR3 in amino acids: CASSLEESGRAGYEQYF. DNA of the CDR3: TGTGCCAGCAGCTTAGAAGAAAGCGGGAGGGCAGGCTACGAGCAGTACTTC.

This clone was detected once. The J gene is TRBJ2-1, the V gene TRBV2, with 11 bases that match TRBD2. J was trimmed by 7 bases and V by 7 bases; bases with no gene match: 15. Germline V lookup: CDR1 SNHLY, CDR2 FYNNEI. This CDR3 region has 17 residues. CDR3 coding DNA: TGTGCCAGCAAATTTGGGGGGCCTACTAGCGGGGGTAATGAGCAGTTCTTC. This translates into CASKFGGPTSGGNEQFF.

CDR3 DNA: TGTGCCTGGAGTGTTACGGCAGGTACGCAGTATTTT. Residues: CAWSVTAGTQYF. The chain is built from TRBV30 and TRBJ2-3; D remains unclear. The CDR3 is 12 residues long. Germline CDR1 and CDR2: GTSNPN and SVGIG (reference sequence). V was pared by 0 bases and J by 8 bases, with 9 bases between.

The rearrangement joins TRBV28 to TRBJ1-1; 7 bases agree with TRBD1. The CDR3 extends over 16 amino acids. Trimming took 3 bases from V and 2 from J; bases not matched to a gene: 9. CDR1 MDHEN and CDR2 SYDVKM come from the germline V gene. The CDR3 nucleotides are TGTGCCAGCAGTTTCCCGGGACAGAGCCTAAACACTGAAGCTTTCTTT. Translating it yields CASSFPGQSLNTEAFF. The full variable domain, its missing parts supplied by reference TRBV28 and TRBJ1-1, is DVKVTQSSRYLVKRTGEKVFLECVQDMDHENMFWYRQDPGLGLRLIYFSYDVKMKEKGDIPEGYSVSREKKERFSLILESASTNQTSMYLCASSFPGQSLNTEAFFGQGTRLTVV.

The chain joins TRBV28 to TRBJ1-1; 7 bases agree with TRBD1. J was trimmed by 1 base and V by 1 base; bases with no gene match: 9. Germline values: CDR1 MDHEN, CDR2 SYDVKM. The CDR3 contains 17 residues. The chain's CDR3 is CASSLFGKYRGNTEAFF. For the CDR3, the DNA is TGTGCCAGCAGTTTATTTGGGAAGTACAGGGGGAACACTGAAGCTTTCTTT.

The gene calls are TRBV11-2 and TRBJ2-7, with a tentative D call TRBD2 (6 bases). Germline V gene lookup returns CDR1 SGHAT and CDR2 FQNNGV. This CDR3 has 14 amino acids. Trimming left V 8 bases short and J 4 bases short, with 18 bases between. The CDR3 is CASQRGASGYEQYF. For the CDR3, the DNA is TGTGCCAGCCAGCGCGGGGCTAGTGGATACGAGCAGTACTTC.